These 16 T cell receptor beta chains share one sample of origin, sequenced in a study of blood T cell repertoires in COVID-19. Method: immunoSEQ multiplex PCR; TCRdb's copy keeps in-frame clones and lacks some. The sample lists 430,000 or so clones, 88% occurring once. The sample was PBMCs or T cells enriched from blood (not recorded which). These receptors were collected from a woman between 40 and 55 years old who had recovered from COVID-19.

This clone was seen more than once but under ten times. The chain joins TRBV6-4 to TRBJ2-3; 10 bases map to TRBD1. This CDR3 is built from 14 residues. CDR1 is MRHNA, CDR2 SNTAGT, per germline. V lost 2 bases, J lost 4 bases, and 0 bases stayed unmatched. This chain's CDR3 is CASSDGQGADTQYF. In DNA, the CDR3 is TGTGCCAGCAGTGACGGACAGGGGGCAGATACGCAGTATTTT.

There are a few counts of this clone. The rearrangement joins TRBV5-1 to TRBJ2-1; 9 bases fit TRBD2. Germline V gene data show CDR1 as SGHRS and CDR2 as YFSETQ. CDR3 length: 17 residues. The junction had 8 bases not matched to a gene; V was cut back by 0 bases and J by 4 bases. This chain's CDR3 is CASSLVGSGRGYNEQFF. Here the CDR3 DNA reads TGCGCCAGCAGCTTGGTTGGTAGCGGGAGAGGTTACAATGAGCAGTTCTTC.

This chain joins TRBV9 and TRBJ2-7; tentative D call: TRBD2 (6 bases). Germline V lookup: CDR1 SGDLS, CDR2 YYNGEE. V was shortened by 4 bases and J by 6 bases, with 17 bases between the two germline ends. The CDR3 extends over 14 amino acids. Here the CDR3 reads CASSRPGVLGEQYF. The CDR3 region has the DNA TGTGCCAGCAGCCGCCCGGGGGTCTTAGGCGAGCAGTACTTC. The complete variable domain, with remaining parts taken from reference TRBV9 and TRBJ2-7, reads DSGVTQTPKHLITATGQRVTLRCSPRSGDLSVYWYQQSLDQGLQFLIQYYNGEERAKGNILERFSAQQFPDLHSELNLSSLELGDSALYFCASSRPGVLGEQYFGPGTRLTVT.

The chain carries TRBV27 and TRBJ2-7; a possible D gene is TRBD1 (6 bases). The germline CDR1 and CDR2 sequences are MNHEY and SMNVEV (reference sequence). CDR3 length equals 15 residues. Trimming stripped 5 bases from V and 6 bases from J, with 20 bases between. For the CDR3, the DNA is TGTGCCAGCAGTGCCCGGTCAGGGGTTTCGGTCGAGCAGTACTTC. It yields the protein CASSARSGVSVEQYF.

The chain links TRBV10-3 to TRBJ2-7; 9 nucleotides agree with TRBD2. The CDR3 extends over 14 amino acids. Germline CDR1 and CDR2: ENHRY and SYGVKD. The V and J ends lost 4 bases and 7 bases, in that order; junction bases with no gene match: 8. In DNA, the CDR3 is TGTGCCATCAGTGCGTCTAGCGGGGCCCCGGAGCAGTACTTC. Residues: CAISASSGAPEQYF.

This clone was observed once. The V call is TRBV15, the J call TRBJ1-4; TRBD1 matches 8 bases. The junction had 19 bases not matched to a gene; V was cut back by 0 bases and J by 7 bases. The germline V gene encodes CDR1 LNHNV and CDR2 YYDKDF (reference sequence). The CDR3 consists of 20 residues. The CDR3 DNA is TGTGCCACCAGCAGAGACCGTTCCAGGGGGCGCCTACCCCCGGGTGAAAAACTGTTTTTT. This encodes CATSRDRSRGRLPPGEKLFF.

This chain links TRBV4-3 with TRBJ2-1; D uncertain. CDR3 length equals 13 residues. CDR1 LGHNA and CDR2 YSLEER come from the germline V gene. Trimming stripped 0 bases from V and 9 bases from J, with 9 bases between. In DNA form, the CDR3 reads TGCGCCAGCAGCCAAGACTACCTCGGTGAGCAGTTCTTC. This codes for CASSQDYLGEQFF.

J is TRBJ2-6 and V is TRBV18; perhaps TRBD1 as D (6 bases). Germline V gene sequence: CDR1 KGHSH, CDR2 LQKENI. Trimming shortened V by 3 bases and J by 2 bases, and 8 bases separated the two germline ends. The CDR3 is 15 residues long. The CDR3 nucleotides read TGTGCCAGCTCACCTACAGGGACTGGGGCCAACGTCCTGACTTTC. This translates into CASSPTGTGANVLTF.

This clone was seen more than once but under ten times. The same CDR3 is also encoded by other DNA sequences in this sample. The chain recombines TRBV2 with TRBJ1-5, with 9 bases aligning to TRBD1. The CDR3 is 15 residues long. Germline lookup yields CDR1 SNHLY and CDR2 FYNNEI. Trimming removed 3 bases from V and 4 bases from J; junction bases left unmatched: 4. Written as DNA, the CDR3 is TGTGCCAGCAGTGAGGAGGGACAGGGTAATCAGCCCCAGCATTTT. This encodes CASSEEGQGNQPQHF.

The V gene is TRBV6-5, the J gene TRBJ1-1; 7 bases align to TRBD1. CDR3 length: 15 amino acids. Germline CDR1 MNHEY, CDR2 SVGAGI. Losses at the gene ends were 6 bases for V and 0 bases for J; bases not matched to a gene: 7. CDR3 residues: CASRRQGRMNTEAFF. As DNA, the CDR3 is TGTGCCAGCAGGAGACAGGGACGAATGAACACTGAAGCTTTCTTT.

V usage is TRBV3-1 (or the pseudogene TRBV3-2) and J usage is TRBJ2-1, with D unresolved. V was cut by 0 bases and J by 5 bases, with 14 bases left in between. CDR3 size: 16 residues. Germline V lookup: CDR1 LGHDT, CDR2 YNNKEL (reference sequence). CDR3 sequence reads: CASSQDYGEAHNEQFF. The CDR3 DNA reads TGTGCCAGCAGCCAAGATTATGGAGAGGCCCACAATGAGCAGTTCTTC.

J is TRBJ1-2 and V is TRBV6-2 or TRBV6-3, with 7 bases matching TRBD1. Germline values: CDR1 MNHEY, CDR2 SVGEGT. The V and J ends lost 6 bases and 5 bases, in that order; junction bases with no gene match: 12. The CDR3 covers 15 residues. For the CDR3, the DNA is TGTGCCAGCAGCAATCGCCAGGGACAGCTATATGGCTACACCTTC. This sequence encodes CASSNRQGQLYGYTF.

The chain employs TRBV29-1 and TRBJ1-1; D is perhaps TRBD1 (5 bases). This CDR3 contains 13 residues. The V end lost 4 bases, the J end lost 1 base, and 10 bases lay between the germline ends. Per germline, CDR1 SQVTM and CDR2 ANQGSEA. The CDR3 protein is CSVAGLGNTEAFF. CDR3 nucleotides: TGCAGCGTTGCAGGGTTGGGGAACACTGAAGCTTTCTTT.

This chain uses TRBV6-1 with TRBJ2-2; 9 nucleotides agree with TRBD2. This CDR3 region has 18 residues. V shed 1 base, J shed 3 bases, and the junction held 9 bases outside the gene matches. The germline CDR1 and CDR2 sequences are MNHNS and SASEGT. The CDR3 sequence is CASSEGSGSALDTGELFF. Here the CDR3 DNA reads TGTGCCAGCAGTGAAGGTAGCGGGAGTGCTTTAGACACCGGGGAGCTGTTTTTT.

V gene TRBV2 combines with J gene TRBJ2-2, with D perhaps TRBD2 (5 bases). Between the trimmed V and J ends, which lost 4 bases and 4 bases, there was a span of 13 bases. The CDR3 extends over 15 amino acids. Germline V gene data show CDR1 as SNHLY and CDR2 as FYNNEI. The CDR3 spells CASSVVGVLTGELFF. The CDR3 bases are TGTGCCAGCAGTGTGGTGGGAGTTCTCACCGGGGAGCTGTTTTTT.

The V call is TRBV30, the J call TRBJ1-1; D uncertain. Trimming left V 3 bases short and J 1 base short, with 9 bases between. CDR3 length: 13 amino acids. CDR1 and CDR2 from the germline V gene are GTSNPN and SVGIG (reference sequence). This CDR3 reads CAWSAAWNTEAFF. CDR3 DNA sequence: TGTGCCTGGAGCGCGGCGTGGAACACTGAAGCTTTCTTT.